This entry lists 3 T cell receptor beta chains sequenced from one sample in a study of T cell responses to AZD1222 COVID-19 vaccine. Here immunoSEQ multiplex PCR was the method, and the copy in TCRdb shows in-frame clones only, minus some. The sample includes 90,000 to 150,000 clones, about 90% seen only once; the top ten take under 3%. The material sequenced was peripheral blood, taken 28 days after the second AZD1222 dose. These receptors all come from an adult who received the AZD1222 COVID-19 vaccine.

The chain links TRBV19 to TRBJ1-2, with 11 bases identical to TRBD1. The CDR3 has 12 amino acids. Losses at the gene ends were 10 bases for V and 4 bases for J; bases not matched to a gene: 2. Germline values: CDR1 LNHDA, CDR2 SQIVND (reference sequence). CDR3 sequence: CAIGTGGYGYTF. In DNA, the CDR3 is TGTGCCATTGGGACAGGGGGCTATGGCTACACCTTC.

The genes are TRBV20-1 and TRBJ1-5; TRBD1 agrees at 7 bases. This CDR3 is 15 amino acids long. The ends lost 3 bases at V and 3 bases at J; junction bases unmatched: 8. From germline, CDR1 is DFQATT and CDR2 SNEGSKA (reference sequence). The CDR3 reads CSASTRTGNNQPQHF. The CDR3 nucleotides read TGCAGTGCTAGTACAAGGACAGGCAACAATCAGCCCCAGCATTTT.

The chain employs TRBV4-2 and TRBJ1-1, with D uncertain. The V gene's germline CDR1 is LGHNA and CDR2 YNFKEQ. CDR3 length equals 11 residues. Deletions cut 4 bases from V and 1 base from J, with 1 base between. Here the CDR3 reads CASSRNTEAFF. The CDR3 DNA is TGTGCCAGCAGCCGGAACACTGAAGCTTTCTTT.